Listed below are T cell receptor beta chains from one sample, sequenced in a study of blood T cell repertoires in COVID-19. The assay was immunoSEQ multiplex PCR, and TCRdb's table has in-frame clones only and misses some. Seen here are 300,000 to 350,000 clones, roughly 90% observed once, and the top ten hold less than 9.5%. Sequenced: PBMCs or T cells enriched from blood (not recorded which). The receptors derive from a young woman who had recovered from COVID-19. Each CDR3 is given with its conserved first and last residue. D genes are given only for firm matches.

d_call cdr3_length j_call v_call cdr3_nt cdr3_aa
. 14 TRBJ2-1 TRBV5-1 TGCGCCAGCAGCTTGTCCCAGCTAGACAATGAGCAGTTCTTC CASSLSQLDNEQFF
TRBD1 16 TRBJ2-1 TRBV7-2 TGTGCCAGCAGCTTTTCCGGGACAGGGGTGTACAATGAGCAGTTCTTC CASSFSGTGVYNEQFF
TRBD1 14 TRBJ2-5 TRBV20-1 TGCAGTGCTAGTATAGGGACAGGGATGGAGACCCAGTACTTC CSASIGTGMETQYF
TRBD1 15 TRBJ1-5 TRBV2 TGTGCCAGCAGTGTGGACAGGGTACGGGGTCAGCCCCAGCATTTT CASSVDRVRGQPQHF
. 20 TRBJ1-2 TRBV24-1 TGTGCCACCAGTGATCCAGAGCCGGGCGGGGAGATCGCGCGGCTTTATGGCTACACCTTC CATSDPEPGGEIARLYGYTF
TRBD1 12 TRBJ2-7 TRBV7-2 TGTGCCAGCAGCTTAGACAGGGGCGCGGGCATTTTC CASSLDRGAGIF
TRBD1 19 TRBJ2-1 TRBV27 TGTGCCAGCAGTTTAATGCTAGAGTGGGGGACAGGGTTGAACAATGAGCAGTTCTTC CASSLMLEWGTGLNNEQFF
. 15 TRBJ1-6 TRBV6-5 TGTGCCAGCAGTTACTCGAGAGAGGCTGGCTCACCCCTCCACTTT CASSYSREAGSPLHF
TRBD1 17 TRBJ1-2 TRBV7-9 TGTGCCAGCAGCTTAGCGCGTGGGGACAGGGGGCCCTATGGCTACACCTTC CASSLARGDRGPYGYTF
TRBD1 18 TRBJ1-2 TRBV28 TGTGCCAGCAGTTTATCCCTCCGGGACAGGGGGCGAGGGACAGGCTACACCTTC CASSLSLRDRGRGTGYTF
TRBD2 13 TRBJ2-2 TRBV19 TGTGCCAGTAATCGCGGGAGCACCGGGGAGCTGTTTTTT CASNRGSTGELFF
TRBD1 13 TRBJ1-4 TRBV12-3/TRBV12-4 TGTGCCAGCAGAGACCCGGGACAGGGAATACTGTTTTTT CASRDPGQGILFF
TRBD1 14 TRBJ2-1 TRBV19 TGTGCCAGTAAGGTCCAGGGGGCTTACAATGAGCAGTTCTTC CASKVQGAYNEQFF
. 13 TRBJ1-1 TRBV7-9 TGTGCCAGCAGCTTAGGGCCCGACAGTGAAGCTTTCTTT CASSLGPDSEAFF
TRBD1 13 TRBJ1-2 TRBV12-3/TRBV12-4 TGTGCCAGCAGTTGGGACAGCCGCTATGGCTACACCTTC CASSWDSRYGYTF
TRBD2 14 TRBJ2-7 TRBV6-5 TGTGCCAGCAGTTACTCGTGGGGGGGAAACGAGCAGTACTTC CASSYSWGGNEQYF
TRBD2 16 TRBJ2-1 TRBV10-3 TGTGCCATCAGGGGAAAAGCGGGAGGGGCGTACAATGAGCAGTTCTTC CAIRGKAGGAYNEQFF
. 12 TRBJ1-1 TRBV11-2 TGTGCCAGCAGCTCTTATAACACTGAAGCTTTCTTT CASSSYNTEAFF